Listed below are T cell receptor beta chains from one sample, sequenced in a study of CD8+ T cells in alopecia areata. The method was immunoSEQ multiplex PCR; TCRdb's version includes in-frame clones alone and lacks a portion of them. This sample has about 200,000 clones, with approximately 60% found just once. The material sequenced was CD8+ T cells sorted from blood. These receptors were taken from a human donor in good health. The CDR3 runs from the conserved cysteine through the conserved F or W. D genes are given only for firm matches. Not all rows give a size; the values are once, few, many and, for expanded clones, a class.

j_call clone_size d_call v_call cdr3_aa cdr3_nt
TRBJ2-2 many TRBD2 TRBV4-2 CASSPSGENTGELFF TGTGCCAGCAGCCCTAGCGGGGAAAACACCGGGGAGCTGTTTTTT
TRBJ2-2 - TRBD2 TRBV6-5 CASSYGLAGTGELFF TGTGCCAGCAGTTACGGTCTAGCGGGGACCGGGGAGCTGTTTTTT
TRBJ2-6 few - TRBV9 CASRRALSGANVLTF TGTGCCAGCAGAAGGGCCCTCTCTGGGGCCAACGTCCTGACTTTC
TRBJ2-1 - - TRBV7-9 CASSAASRNDEQFF TGTGCCAGCAGCGCAGCGTCCAGGAACGATGAGCAGTTCTTC
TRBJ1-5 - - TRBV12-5 CASGLDYSNQPQHF TGTGCTAGTGGTCTCGACTATAGCAATCAGCCCCAGCATTTT
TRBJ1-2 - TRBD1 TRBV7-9 CASSPPDRGYGYTF TGTGCCAGCAGCCCCCCGGACAGGGGCTATGGCTACACCTTC
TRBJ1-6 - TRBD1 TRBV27 CASRHGTENSPLHF TGTGCCAGCAGGCATGGGACAGAGAATTCACCCCTCCACTTT
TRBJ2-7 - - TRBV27 CASGWRVSEQYF TGTGCCAGCGGGTGGAGGGTGTCCGAGCAGTACTTC
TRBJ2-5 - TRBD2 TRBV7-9 CASSTGGGETQYF TGTGCCAGCAGCACCGGGGGAGGGGAGACCCAGTACTTC
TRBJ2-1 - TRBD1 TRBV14 CASSPRTGILNEQFF TGTGCCAGCAGCCCGAGGACAGGGATTCTCAATGAGCAGTTCTTC
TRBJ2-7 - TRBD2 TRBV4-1 CASSQVGSGGTYEQYF TGCGCCAGCAGCCAAGTGGGAAGCGGGGGTACCTACGAGCAGTACTTC
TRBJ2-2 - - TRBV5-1 CASSLLPGELFF TGCGCCAGCAGCTTGCTACCCGGGGAGCTGTTTTTT
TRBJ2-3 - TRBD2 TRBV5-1 CASTLWSGENTDTQYF TGCGCCAGCACCCTATGGAGCGGGGAAAACACAGATACGCAGTATTTT
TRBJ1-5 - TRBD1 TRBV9 CASSARTGRPQHF TGTGCCAGCAGCGCCAGGACAGGGCGGCCCCAGCATTTT
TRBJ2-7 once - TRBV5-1 CASSEGHGQYF TGCGCCAGCAGCGAAGGACACGGGCAGTACTTC
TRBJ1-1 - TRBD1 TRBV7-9 CASSLPGQGEAFF TGTGCCAGCAGTTTACCGGGACAGGGAGAAGCTTTCTTT
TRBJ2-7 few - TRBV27 CASSLDQGSEQYF TGTGCCAGCAGTTTAGACCAGGGTTCCGAGCAGTACTTC
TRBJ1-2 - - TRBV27 CASSFGQFNYGYTF TGTGCCAGCAGTTTCGGCCAGTTTAACTATGGCTACACCTTC
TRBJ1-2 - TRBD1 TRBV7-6 CASSLGQGNYGYTF TGTGCCAGCAGCTTAGGACAGGGAAACTATGGCTACACCTTC
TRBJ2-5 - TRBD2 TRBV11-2 CASSLLGGEQETQYF TGTGCCAGCAGCTTACTGGGAGGGGAGCAAGAGACCCAGTACTTC
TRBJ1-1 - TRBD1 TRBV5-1 CASSQGAEAFF TGCGCCAGCAGTCAGGGGGCTGAAGCTTTCTTT
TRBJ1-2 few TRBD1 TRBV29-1 CSLGQPDGGYTF TGCAGCCTGGGACAGCCTGATGGAGGCTACACCTTC
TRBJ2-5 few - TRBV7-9 CASSLAREVGQETQYF TGTGCCAGCAGCTTAGCCCGGGAAGTGGGCCAAGAGACCCAGTACTTC
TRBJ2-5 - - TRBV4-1 CASSQDPQYETQYF TGCGCCAGCAGCCAGGATCCTCAGTACGAGACCCAGTACTTC
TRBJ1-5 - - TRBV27 CASGQNSNQPQHF TGTGCCAGCGGTCAAAATAGCAATCAGCCCCAGCATTTT
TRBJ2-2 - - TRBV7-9 CASSSDVTGELFF TGTGCCAGCAGTTCGGACGTCACCGGGGAGCTGTTTTTT
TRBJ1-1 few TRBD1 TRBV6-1 CATTGGTEAFF TGTGCCACAACAGGGGGCACTGAAGCTTTCTTT
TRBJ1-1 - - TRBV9 CASSPRSETLNTEAFF TGTGCCAGCAGCCCCAGGTCGGAGACCTTGAACACTGAAGCTTTCTTT
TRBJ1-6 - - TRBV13 CASSPPATQPLHF TGTGCCAGCAGCCCCCCAGCCACCCAGCCCCTCCACTTT
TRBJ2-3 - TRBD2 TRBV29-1 CSVKASGDSTDTQYF TGCAGCGTTAAGGCTAGCGGGGACAGCACAGATACGCAGTATTTT
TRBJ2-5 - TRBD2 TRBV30 CAWGLAPQETQYF TGTGCCTGGGGACTAGCGCCTCAAGAGACCCAGTACTTC
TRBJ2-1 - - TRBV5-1 CASSLGDSWEQFF TGCGCCAGCAGCTTAGGTGATTCGTGGGAGCAGTTCTTC
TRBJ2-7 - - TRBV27 CASRPLIGSYEQYF TGTGCCAGCAGACCTCTTATCGGGAGCTACGAGCAGTACTTC
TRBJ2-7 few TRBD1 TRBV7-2 CASSFGQGPTYEQYF TGTGCCAGCAGCTTTGGACAGGGGCCAACCTACGAGCAGTACTTC
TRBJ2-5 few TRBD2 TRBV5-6 CASSRLAGQETQYF TGTGCCAGCAGCCGACTAGCCGGACAAGAGACCCAGTACTTC
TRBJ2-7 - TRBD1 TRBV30 CAWSQTGGNEQYF TGTGCCTGGAGTCAAACAGGGGGCAACGAGCAGTACTTC
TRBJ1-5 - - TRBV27 CASSFGVDSNQPQHF TGTGCCAGCAGTTTCGGGGTAGATAGCAATCAGCCCCAGCATTTT
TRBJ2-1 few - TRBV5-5 CASSLDLPNEQFF TGTGCCAGCAGCTTGGACCTGCCAAATGAGCAGTTCTTC
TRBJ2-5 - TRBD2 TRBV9 CASSPWTSGGETQYF TGTGCCAGCAGCCCATGGACTAGCGGGGGTGAGACCCAGTACTTC
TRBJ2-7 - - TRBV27 CASSPPPASYEQYF TGTGCCAGCAGTCCGCCGCCGGCTTCCTACGAGCAGTACTTC
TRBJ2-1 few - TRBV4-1 CASSQVSSDEQFF TGCGCCAGCAGCCAAGTGAGTTCCGATGAGCAGTTCTTC
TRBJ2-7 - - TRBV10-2 CASSEGRQDEQYF TGCGCCAGCAGTGAGGGTAGGCAGGACGAGCAGTACTTC
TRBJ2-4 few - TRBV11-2 CASSPAKNIQYF TGTGCCAGCAGCCCCGCTAAAAACATTCAGTACTTC
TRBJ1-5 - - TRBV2 CASSDKWQPQHF TGTGCCAGCAGTGATAAGTGGCAGCCCCAGCATTTT
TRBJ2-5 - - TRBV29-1 CSVDLGTARETQYF TGCAGCGTCGACCTCGGGACCGCCCGAGAGACCCAGTACTTC
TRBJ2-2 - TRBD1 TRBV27 CASSGTENTGELFF TGTGCCAGCAGTGGGACAGAGAACACCGGGGAGCTGTTTTTT
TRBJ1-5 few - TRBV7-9 CASSADPSRGDNQPQHF TGTGCCAGCAGTGCAGACCCCAGTCGCGGAGACAATCAGCCCCAGCATTTT
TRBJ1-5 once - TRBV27 CASSVTGQPQHF TGTGCCAGCAGTGTGACGGGACAGCCCCAGCATTTT
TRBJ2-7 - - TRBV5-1 CASGTGLSYEQYF TGCGCCAGCGGTACAGGCCTGTCCTACGAGCAGTACTTC
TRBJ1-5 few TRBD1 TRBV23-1 CASSHPDRGRSQPQHF TGCGCCAGCAGTCACCCTGACAGGGGTAGAAGTCAGCCCCAGCATTTT
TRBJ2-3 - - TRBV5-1 CASSLEGYGDLFHSQCF TGCGCCAGCAGCTTAGAGGGGTATGGGGACCTCTTTCATTCGCAATGCTTT
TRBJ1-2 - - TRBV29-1 CSSPLPDGPYGYTF TGCAGCTCCCCACTCCCGGACGGACCCTATGGCTACACCTTC
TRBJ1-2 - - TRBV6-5 CASSVSSPGGYTF TGTGCCAGCAGTGTCAGCTCCCCGGGGGGCTACACCTTC